The table lists the clone carrying this T cell receptor beta chain with many counts. Its antigen is not identified. With 1 base removed from V and 8 bases from J, the gap between germline ends came to 3 bases. CDR1 is SGHTA and CDR2 is FQGNSA in the germline V gene. This CDR3 contains 11 residues. The sample originates from a study of blood T cells in healthy people across ages. General study results and limits: Unsorted PBMC input precluded a conclusive naive versus antigen-experienced comparison.

The authors ran a second PCR of 7 to 11 cycles using a sample-barcoded 5' primer and a J-beta primer mix. Through a template-switch adaptor with 12 random nucleotides, each cDNA molecule received a tag. TCRdb processed the 5' RACE reads anew with MiXCR; each CDR3 protein has one entry. The data contain a few hundred thousand distinct CDR3 sequences, roughly a quarter of them seen just once; the ten biggest clones take up 29%. Sequencing was carried out using blood. The TCR comes from a woman in her 70s in good health. This chain links TRBV7-2 with TRBJ2-1; D is uncertain. The CDR3 sequence: CASSLVDEQFF. The CDR3 bases are TGTGCCAGCAGCTTAGTGGATGAGCAGTTCTTC. The full variable domain, its missing parts supplied by reference TRBV7-2 and TRBJ2-1, is GAGVSQSPSNKVTEKGKDVELRCDPISGHTALYWYRQSLGQGLEFLIYFQGNSAPDKSGLPSDRFSAERTGGSVSTLTIQRTQQEDSAVYLCASSLVDEQFFGPGTRLTVL.